This T cell receptor (beta chain) was profiled in a study of T cells in Graves' hyperthyroidism and ophthalmopathy. This clonotype has only a few counts. Amplification targeted TCR beta CDR3 regions from RNA transcripts. A first-round RT-PCR of the TCR CDR3 used the HTBI primer set. In TCRdb, the multiplex PCR reads were re-called with MiXCR into one record per CDR3 protein. The sample contains 300,000 to 400,000 distinct CDR3 sequences, roughly 18% of which appear only once. The sequenced material came from blood. The receptor's source is a woman aged 50 to 60 with Graves' hyperthyroidism.

This CDR3 is CAWSVQFQETQYF. The CDR3 coding sequence is TGTGCCTGGAGTGTACAGTTCCAAGAGACCCAGTACTTC. The chain links TRBV30 to TRBJ2-5; the D is unclear. Germline lookup yields CDR1 GTSNPN and CDR2 SVGIG (reference sequence). Trimming pared 0 bases from V and 1 base from J, leaving 6 bases between. The CDR3 sequence is 13 residues long.